The clone carrying this TCR beta chain was observed a few times. What it recognizes is unknown. This sample was taken from a study of T cell responses to AZD1222 COVID-19 vaccine. Study-wide context: Some second doses came at about 4 weeks and others at about 12 weeks; these were pooled. Study conclusions and caveats: Just a handful of AZD1222 recipients were seropositive at baseline. After two AZD1222 doses, spike-specific TCR breadth and depth rose versus day 0. Nearly half of unique spike-specific TCRs reportedly avoided B.1.351 and B.1.1.7 mutated regions.

Deletions cut 5 bases from V and 4 bases from J, with 17 bases between. The CDR3 consists of 15 residues. Germline V gives CDR1 SEHNR, CDR2 FQNEAQ (reference sequence). Sequencing was performed with immunoSEQ multiplex PCR; in TCRdb, only in-frame clones are kept and a portion is missing. Here the sample spans about 190,000 clones, roughly 92% being singletons. The clonotype comes from an adult in good health. The material sequenced was peripheral blood, taken on day 0 of AZD1222 vaccination. The chain links TRBV7-9 to TRBJ1-2; the D is unclear. CDR3: CASSLVGSLSYGYTF. CDR3 coding DNA: TGTGCCAGCAGCCTGGTGGGGTCGTTAAGCTATGGCTACACCTTC. Full variable domain (missing parts from reference TRBV7-9 and TRBJ1-2): DTGVSQNPRHKITKRGQNVTFRCDPISEHNRLYWYRQTLGQGPEFLTYFQNEAQLEKSRLLSDRFSAERPKGSFSTLEIQRTEQGDSAMYLCASSLVGSLSYGYTFGSGTRLTVV.